This TCR beta chain was recorded in a study of blood T cells in healthy people across ages. Together with a sample-barcoded 5' primer, a J-beta primer mix was included in a second PCR lasting roughly 6 to 12 cycles. TCRdb called the 5' RACE reads again in MiXCR, with one record for every CDR3 protein. There are around 1,500,000 distinct CDR3 sequences in the sample; 28% occur only once, and 7.7% lies in the top ten. This clonotype turned up a few times. From germline, CDR1 is MNHEY and CDR2 SMNVEV (reference sequence). CDR3 length equals 14 residues. The J segment lost 3 bases and the V segment lost 5 bases, leaving 7 bases of the junction unmatched.

This sequence joins TRBV27 and TRBJ2-7; 7 bases fit TRBD2. This receptor was identified in a woman aged 30 to 39 in good health. Sequenced: blood. CDR3: CASSVGASGYEQYF. For the CDR3, the DNA is TGTGCCAGCAGTGTAGGGGCTAGCGGCTACGAGCAGTACTTC.